The 28 T cell receptor beta chains listed next were all sequenced from one sample in a study of T cells in Graves' hyperthyroidism and ophthalmopathy. Amplified TCR beta CDR3 regions derived from RNA transcripts. TCR CDR3 regions were first amplified by RT-PCR with HTBI primers. TCRdb called the multiplex PCR reads again in MiXCR, with one record for every CDR3 protein. The sample yields about 250,000 distinct CDR3 sequences, 22% seen once. The source material was blood. The receptors stem from a man younger than 40 with Graves' ophthalmopathy.

This clonotype was counted at least ten times. The chain recombines TRBV28 with TRBJ1-3, with D unclear. CDR1 MDHEN and CDR2 SYDVKM come from the germline V gene. This CDR3 has 16 residues. Trimming stripped 2 bases from V and 0 bases from J, with 11 bases between. CDR3 DNA: TGTGCCAGCAGTTTAGTAGGACCCCTCTCTGGAAACACCATATATTTT. It yields the protein CASSLVGPLSGNTIYF.

The sample holds many counts of this clonotype. The chain combines TRBV28 with TRBJ2-5; possible D gene TRBD1, 6 bases. V shed 5 bases and J shed 1 base, with 11 bases lying between them. Per the germline V gene, CDR1 is MDHEN and CDR2 is SYDVKM. This CDR3 contains 14 residues. CDR3 sequence reads: CASSRDNLQETQYF. The CDR3 nucleotides are TGTGCCAGCAGTCGGGACAACCTCCAAGAGACCCAGTACTTC.

The sample holds many counts of this clonotype. The V call is TRBV20-1, the J call TRBJ1-5; D is ambiguous. Germline CDR1 reads DFQATT; CDR2 reads SNEGSKA (reference sequence). V lost 6 bases and J 1 base, leaving 13 bases between the germline ends. The CDR3 runs 14 residues. The CDR3 DNA reads TGCAGTGCCCCTACCCCGGGGAGCAATCAGCCCCAGCATTTT. It yields the protein CSAPTPGSNQPQHF.

This clonotype was seen only a few times. The chain carries TRBV10-3 and TRBJ2-1; the D gene is possibly TRBD2 (6 bases). Trimming took 0 bases from V and 5 from J, leaving 11 bases between them. The CDR3 length is 15 residues. Germline V CDR1 and CDR2: ENHRY, SYGVKD. The CDR3 DNA reads TGTGCCATCAGTGAGTCTGGACTAAGCGACAATGAGCAGTTCTTC. Translated: CAISESGLSDNEQFF.

The gene calls are TRBV5-1 and TRBJ2-7; D may be TRBD1 or TRBD2 (5 bases each). Deletions cut 4 bases from V and 3 bases from J, with 17 bases between. Germline lookup yields CDR1 SGHRS and CDR2 YFSETQ. CDR3 length: 15 amino acids. The CDR3 reads CASSPSGTLLYEQYF. The CDR3 coding sequence is TGCGCCAGCAGCCCGTCCGGGACGCTCCTCTACGAGCAGTACTTC.

The chain recombines TRBV5-1 with TRBJ2-7, with TRBD2 matching over 8 bases. Per germline, CDR1 SGHRS and CDR2 YFSETQ. Germline trimming cut 5 bases from V and 7 bases from J; bases unmatched to any gene: 11. CDR3 size: 14 residues. CDR3 nucleotide sequence: TGCGCCAGCAGAGCCGGGACTAGTCTTACGGAGCAGTACTTC. Translating gives CASRAGTSLTEQYF.

This clonotype has at least ten counts. The V gene is TRBV11-3, the J gene TRBJ2-4; 7 nucleotides align to TRBD1. J was trimmed by 6 bases and V by 3 bases; bases with no gene match: 8. The CDR3 loop spans 15 amino acids. Germline values: CDR1 SGHNT, CDR2 YENEEA. CDR3 sequence: CASSLTGQGGNIQYF. DNA of the CDR3: TGTGCCAGCAGCTTGACAGGGCAAGGAGGAAACATTCAGTACTTC.

In its sample, this clonotype was seen a few times. This chain uses TRBV9 with TRBJ2-1; D may match TRBD1 or TRBD2 (5 bases each). The V gene's germline CDR1 is SGDLS and CDR2 YYNGEE. V lost 4 bases and J lost 10, with 18 bases in between. This CDR3 is 14 amino acids long. CDR3 sequence (DNA): TGTGCCAGCAGCCCCCGGGACGCCTTGGGGGAGCAGTTCTTC. Protein: CASSPRDALGEQFF. The variable domain in full, completed from reference TRBV9 and TRBJ2-1, reads DSGVTQTPKHLITATGQRVTLRCSPRSGDLSVYWYQQSLDQGLQFLIQYYNGEERAKGNILERFSAQQFPDLHSELNLSSLELGDSALYFCASSPRDALGEQFFGPGTRLTVL.

The chain has TRBV16 and TRBJ2-1; 11 positions agree with TRBD2. The V and J ends lost 7 bases and 7 bases, in that order; junction bases with no gene match: 9. The germline V gene encodes CDR1 KGHSY and CDR2 FQNENV. The CDR3 runs to 15 residues. CDR3 in DNA: TGTGCCAGCACCCTGGGACTAGCGGAGTATAATGAGCAGTTCTTC. Translating gives CASTLGLAEYNEQFF.

This clonotype was seen ten or more times. The V gene is TRBV12-3 or TRBV12-4, the J gene TRBJ2-5, with 10 bases fitting TRBD2. The length of the CDR3 is 16 residues. J lost 6 bases, V lost 6 bases, and 13 bases had no gene match. The CDR3 sequence is CASSPLASGSGKTQYF. The CDR3 nucleotides are TGTGCCAGCAGCCCTCTTGCTAGCGGGAGTGGGAAGACCCAGTACTTC.

On this clonotype itself: A much larger clone sits a single nucleotide away, making a read error possible. The CDR3 DNA is TGTGCCGGCCGAGTTTCCGCCAATGAGCAGTTCTTC. Protein product: CAGRVSANEQFF. The chain links TRBV28 to TRBJ2-1, with unresolved D. V was clipped by 11 bases and J by 6 bases, with 14 bases between them. This CDR3 is 12 amino acids long. CDR1 and CDR2 (germline): MDHEN, SYDVKM.

J is TRBJ1-2 and V is TRBV6-2 or TRBV6-3; TRBD1 might be the D (5 bases). The germline V gene encodes CDR1 MNHEY and CDR2 SVGEGT. The CDR3 has 14 residues. V dropped 5 bases and J dropped 4 bases, with 14 bases sitting between them. The CDR3 sequence: CASSPRGETYGYTF. CDR3 sequence (DNA): TGTGCCAGCAGTCCCCGAGGGGAGACCTATGGCTACACCTTC.

The genes are TRBV7-6 and TRBJ1-4; 9 bases agree with TRBD1. The CDR3 loop spans 15 amino acids. Germline assignment: CDR1 SGHVS and CDR2 FNYEAQ. The junction had 9 bases not matched to a gene; V was cut back by 5 bases and J by 8 bases. CDR3 in amino acids: CASSRNTGGREKLFF. DNA for the CDR3: TGTGCCAGCAGCCGGAATACAGGGGGCAGGGAAAAACTGTTTTTT.

This chain connects TRBV20-1 to TRBJ2-5; D possibly matches TRBD1 or TRBD2 (5 bases each). The germline V gene has CDR1 DFQATT and CDR2 SNEGSKA (reference sequence). CDR3 length: 12 residues. The V end was cut by 3 bases, the J end by 5 bases, with 10 bases between. CDR3 residues: CSARRGAETQYF. As DNA, the CDR3 is TGCAGTGCTAGGAGAGGGGCTGAGACCCAGTACTTC.

This clonotype was recorded many times. This chain joins TRBV28 and TRBJ2-1; 15 nucleotides line up with TRBD2. The CDR3 covers 16 residues. Germline V lookup: CDR1 MDHEN, CDR2 SYDVKM. Trimming took 6 bases from V and 9 from J; bases not matched to a gene: 9. CDR3 sequence (DNA): TGTGCCAGCAGCCTACCCGGGACTAGCGGGAGGTTTGAGCAGTTCTTC. It yields the protein CASSLPGTSGRFEQFF.

This clonotype was detected ten times or more. Here the CDR3 reads CASSQSVRGYAFF. The CDR3 bases are TGTGCCAGCAGCCAAAGCGTTCGGGGGTATGCTTTCTTT. The J gene is TRBJ1-1, the V gene TRBV3-1; TRBD1 might be the D (5 bases). Germline V gene sequence: CDR1 LGHDT, CDR2 YNNKEL (reference sequence). This CDR3 contains 13 residues. Trimming pared 2 bases from V and 11 bases from J, leaving 15 bases between.

The V call is TRBV29-1, the J call TRBJ2-2; 9 bases map to TRBD1. Germline CDR1 and CDR2: SQVTM and ANQGSEA. This CDR3 is 16 amino acids long. With 3 bases clipped from V and 5 bases from J, the junction kept 10 bases outside the gene matches. CDR3 amino acids: CSVERPGTGQTGELFF. In nucleotides, the CDR3 is TGCAGCGTTGAGAGACCCGGGACAGGGCAAACCGGGGAGCTGTTTTTT.

This clonotype was seen repeatedly, ten times or more. This chain joins TRBV6-1 and TRBJ1-2; 7 nucleotides match TRBD1. Trimming at V came to 5 bases and at J to 8 bases, leaving 8 bases not matched to a gene. This CDR3 comprises 13 residues. Germline V gene lookup returns CDR1 MNHNS and CDR2 SASEGT. CDR3 DNA: TGTGCCAGCAGTTACCCGACAGGGTTGGGCTACACCTTC. This codes for CASSYPTGLGYTF.

This clonotype was observed a handful of times. V gene TRBV5-1 combines with J gene TRBJ1-4; D is unresolved. CDR1 is SGHRS, CDR2 YFSETQ, per germline. Trimming left V 5 bases short and J 2 bases short, with 13 bases between. This CDR3 comprises 15 residues. This chain's CDR3 is CASRQTTSTNEKLFF. Here the CDR3 DNA reads TGCGCCAGCAGGCAAACGACGTCGACTAATGAAAAACTGTTTTTT.

In this sample, this clonotype turned up a few times. The chain links TRBV19 to TRBJ2-7, with D perhaps TRBD2 (5 bases). Germline lookup yields CDR1 LNHDA and CDR2 SQIVND (reference sequence). This CDR3 comprises 12 residues. Trimming stripped 1 base from V and 5 bases from J, with 6 bases between. The CDR3, as DNA: TGTGCCAGTAGTATAGGAGGGAACGAGCAGTACTTC. Its protein is CASSIGGNEQYF.

The chain uses TRBV29-1 and TRBJ2-1; no definite D call. The CDR3 has 13 residues. Trimming took off 1 base at V and 2 bases at J, with 6 bases between the two ends. Germline V gene lookup returns CDR1 SQVTM and CDR2 ANQGSEA. CDR3 loop: CSVEGQAYNEQFF. CDR3 nucleotide sequence: TGCAGCGTTGAAGGTCAGGCCTACAATGAGCAGTTCTTC.

The J gene is TRBJ2-2, the V gene TRBV7-3; D assignment may be TRBD1 or TRBD2 (5 bases each). Between the trimmed V and J ends, which lost 5 bases and 5 bases, there was a span of 15 bases. Germline V gene sequence: CDR1 SGHTA, CDR2 FQGTGA. The CDR3 totals 15 residues. CDR3 nucleotides: TGTGCCAGCAGCCCTTGGGGGTATGGGACCGGGGAGCTGTTTTTT. It codes for CASSPWGYGTGELFF.

The table lists this clonotype with a few counts. The V call is TRBV5-1, the J call TRBJ2-1, with D unclear. CDR1 is SGHRS, CDR2 YFSETQ, per germline. The CDR3 is made up of 12 amino acids. V shed 4 bases and J shed 3 bases, with 5 bases lying between them. Here the CDR3 reads CASSRDYNEQFF. The CDR3 DNA sequence: TGCGCCAGCAGCCGTGACTACAATGAGCAGTTCTTC.

The chain uses TRBV28 and TRBJ1-1; unclear D gene. Germline V lookup: CDR1 MDHEN, CDR2 SYDVKM. This CDR3 contains 15 residues. The ends were cut back, 1 base at V and 2 bases at J, with 11 bases in the middle. Here the CDR3 reads CASSLYPDINTEAFF. CDR3 sequence (DNA): TGTGCCAGCAGTTTATACCCAGATATTAACACTGAAGCTTTCTTT.

The CDR3 nucleotides are TGTGCCAGCAGCCGACAGGGGATGGGCAATCAGCCCCAGCATTTT. Its translation: CASSRQGMGNQPQHF. The chain employs TRBV12-3 or TRBV12-4 and TRBJ1-5, with 8 positions matching TRBD1. The CDR3 totals 15 residues. Trimming removed 6 bases from V and 2 bases from J; junction bases left unmatched: 6.

J is TRBJ2-5 and V is TRBV9; the D gene could be TRBD1 or TRBD2 (5 bases each). V lost 0 bases to trimming and J lost 1 base, with 16 bases between them. CDR1 and CDR2 (germline): SGDLS, YYNGEE. The CDR3 contains 17 residues. CDR3: CASSVGETLRGQETQYF. CDR3 coding DNA: TGTGCCAGCAGCGTAGGAGAAACCCTGAGGGGCCAAGAGACCCAGTACTTC.

The gene calls are TRBV12-3 or TRBV12-4 and TRBJ1-6, with D unresolved. The V and J ends lost 6 bases and 9 bases respectively, with 15 bases between them. The CDR3 spans 14 residues. CDR3 bases: TGTGCCAGCAGCCCGTCTGGCAAGAGTTCACCCCTCCACTTT. This codes for CASSPSGKSSPLHF.

The V and J genes are TRBV20-1 and TRBJ2-3, with TRBD2 matching 9 bases. Trimming took 2 bases from V and 5 from J; bases not matched to a gene: 8. The CDR3 has 15 residues. CDR1 is DFQATT and CDR2 is SNEGSKA in the germline V gene (reference sequence). In nucleotides, the CDR3 is TGCAGTGCTAGATCTGAGCGGGAGGACGTAGATACGCAGTATTTT. Translating it yields CSARSEREDVDTQYF.